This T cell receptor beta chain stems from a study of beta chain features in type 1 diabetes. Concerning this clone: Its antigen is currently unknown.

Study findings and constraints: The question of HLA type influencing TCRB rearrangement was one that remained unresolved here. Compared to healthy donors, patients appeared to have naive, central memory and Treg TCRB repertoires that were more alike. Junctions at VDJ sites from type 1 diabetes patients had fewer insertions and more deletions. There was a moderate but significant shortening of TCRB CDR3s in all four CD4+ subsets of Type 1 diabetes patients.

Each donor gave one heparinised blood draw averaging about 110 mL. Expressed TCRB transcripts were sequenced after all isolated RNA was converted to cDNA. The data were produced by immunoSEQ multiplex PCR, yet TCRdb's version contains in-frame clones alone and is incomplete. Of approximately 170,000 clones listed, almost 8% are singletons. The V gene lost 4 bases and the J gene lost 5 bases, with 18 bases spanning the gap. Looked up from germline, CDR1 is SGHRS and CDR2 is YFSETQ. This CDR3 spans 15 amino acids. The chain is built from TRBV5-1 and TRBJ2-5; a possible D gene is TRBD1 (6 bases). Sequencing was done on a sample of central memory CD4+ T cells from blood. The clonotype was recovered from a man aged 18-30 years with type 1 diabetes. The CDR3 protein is CASSIAGTPKETQYF. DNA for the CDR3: TGCGCCAGCAGCATAGCCGGGACACCCAAGGAGACCCAGTACTTC. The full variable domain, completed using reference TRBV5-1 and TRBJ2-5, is KAGVTQTPRYLIKTRGQQVTLSCSPISGHRSVSWYQQTPGQGLQFLFEYFSETQRNKGNFPGRFSGRQFSNSRSEMNVSTLELGDSALYLCASSIAGTPKETQYFGPGTRLLVL.